This TCR beta chain was sequenced for a study of blood T cell repertoires in COVID-19. About the research overall: Samples of COVID-19 (acute and convalescent) were obtained from the United States, Italy and Spain.

The CDR3 runs to 13 residues. Germline V gene data show CDR1 as SGHDT and CDR2 as YYEEEE. The V gene lost 2 bases and the J gene lost 4 bases, with 4 bases spanning the gap. Method: immunoSEQ multiplex PCR; TCRdb's copy keeps in-frame clones and lacks some. In the table there are around 450,000 clones, around 91% of which are singletons. The material sequenced was PBMCs or T cells enriched from blood (not recorded which). The clonotype comes from a man younger than 35 who had recovered from COVID-19. V usage is TRBV5-6 and J usage is TRBJ1-6, with D uncertain. Written as DNA, the CDR3 is TGTGCCAGCAGCTTTAGATATAATTCACCCCTCCACTTT. It is translated as CASSFRYNSPLHF.